Listed here is a single T cell receptor beta chain. This sample was included in a study of blood T cell repertoires in COVID-19. Across the study: There were acute and convalescent COVID-19 samples, and they came from the United States, Italy and Spain.

The authors' processing: Estimated nucleated cell counts came from reference gene primer amplification. Assay used: immunoSEQ multiplex PCR; TCRdb lists only in-frame clones, some missing. V and J calls and clone size are as listed in that table; D and trimming were resolved from the DNA. This sample has 150,000 or so clones, with around 85% found just once. Germline assignment: CDR1 MNHEY and CDR2 SVGAGI. The V end was cut by 7 bases, the J end by 3 bases, with 13 bases between. The CDR3 contains 13 residues. The rearrangement links TRBV6-5 to TRBJ2-7; no clear D. This clonotype was obtained from a woman aged 55-69 years with acute or convalescent COVID-19. The sequenced sample was peripheral blood. The CDR3 nucleotides read TGTGCCAGCACCCCCCCGGGTCACTACGAGCAGTACTTC. Translating it yields CASTPPGHYEQYF.